Only a few counts were recorded for the clone carrying this TCR beta chain. These data come from a study of T cells in Graves' hyperthyroidism and ophthalmopathy. RNA transcripts were the template for amplifying TCR beta CDR3 regions. The study used the HTBI primer set for a first-round RT-PCR of the TCR CDR3. TCRdb recomputed calls from the multiplex PCR reads with MiXCR, one row per CDR3 protein. The table lists some 440,000 distinct CDR3 sequences, approximately 15% of them singletons, with over 7.5% in the top ten. The V gene's germline CDR1 is ENHRY and CDR2 SYGVKD. Trimming took off 3 bases at V and 3 bases at J, with 8 bases between the two ends. CDR3 size: 14 residues.

The chain joins TRBV10-3 to TRBJ1-4, with D unclear. This receptor was identified in a woman aged 18-29 years with Graves' hyperthyroidism. The source material was blood. This chain's CDR3 is CAISDPGSNEKLFF. The DNA of the CDR3 is TGTGCCATCAGTGACCCCGGGTCTAATGAAAAACTGTTTTTT.